Below, one T cell receptor (beta chain) is given with its context. The antigen remains unidentified. The data were obtained in a study of beta chain features in type 1 diabetes. Whole-study context: Sorted cells numbering around 100,000,000 were examined across all samples. Findings and limits, study-wide: Any PCR bias toward short templates would affect both groups alike. Type 1 diabetes patients had VDJ junctions that carried fewer insertions and more deletions.

This CDR3 is built from 14 residues. CDR1 is SGHRS and CDR2 is YFSETQ in the germline V gene. V shed 2 bases and J 10 bases; nucleotides not matched to a gene: 6. It was via CD45RO/CCR7/CD25/CD127/CD95/CD27 that CD4+ naive, central memory, regulatory and stem cell-like memory cells were sorted. The isolated RNA, all of it, was reverse transcribed, so expressed TCRB transcripts were what got sequenced. Profiled with immunoSEQ multiplex PCR; TCRdb holds only in-frame clones, not every one. The sample consists of roughly 230,000 clones, 9.6% of them appearing once. Sequencing was carried out using naive CD4+ T cells from blood. The chain is built from TRBV5-1 and TRBJ1-1; TRBD1 agrees at 12 bases. The TCR was taken from a woman between 18 and 29 years old in good health. CDR3 region: CASSFPGQGARAFF. CDR3 coding DNA: TGCGCCAGCAGCTTTCCGGGACAGGGGGCTCGAGCTTTCTTT.